This TCR beta chain was captured in a study of T cells in women clearing cervical HPV infection. General study findings and limits: Controls had more TRBV6-7 (0.16%) than cases (approximately 0.11%).

Some clones are missing from TCRdb's copy, which holds only in-frame ones; the method was immunoSEQ multiplex PCR. In total, the table holds about 23,000 clones. Germline V gene sequence: CDR1 DFQATT, CDR2 SNEGSKA (reference sequence). Losses at the gene ends were 3 bases for V and 5 bases for J; bases not matched to a gene: 6. The CDR3 contains 14 residues. Comment on this clone: What it binds is not known. Read sequence stops 3 residues before the CDR3 end, and the germline J gene provides the missing end.

This receptor was taken from a woman between 18 and 70 years old with a cervical HPV16 infection that either progressed to CIN3+ or cleared (not recorded which). Sequences were obtained from blood buffy coat. The gene calls are TRBV20-1 and TRBJ1-4, with TRBD1 identical over 7 bases. CDR3 residues: CSARIGTENEKLFF. The covered CDR3 bases are TGCAGTGCTAGGATCGGGACAGAAAATGAAAAA.